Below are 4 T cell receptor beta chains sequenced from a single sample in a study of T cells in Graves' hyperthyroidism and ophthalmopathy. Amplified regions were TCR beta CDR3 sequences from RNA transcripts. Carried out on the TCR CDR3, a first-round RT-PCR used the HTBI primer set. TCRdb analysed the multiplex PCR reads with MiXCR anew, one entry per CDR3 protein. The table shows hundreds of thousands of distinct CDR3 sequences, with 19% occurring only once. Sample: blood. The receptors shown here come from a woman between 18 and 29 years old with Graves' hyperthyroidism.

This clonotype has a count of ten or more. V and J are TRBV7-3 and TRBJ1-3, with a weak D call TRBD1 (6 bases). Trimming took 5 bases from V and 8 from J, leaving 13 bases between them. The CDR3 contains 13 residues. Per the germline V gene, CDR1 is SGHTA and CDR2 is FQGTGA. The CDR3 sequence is CASSLGGQDTIYF. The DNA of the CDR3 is TGTGCCAGCAGCCTAGGGGGGCAAGACACCATATATTTT.

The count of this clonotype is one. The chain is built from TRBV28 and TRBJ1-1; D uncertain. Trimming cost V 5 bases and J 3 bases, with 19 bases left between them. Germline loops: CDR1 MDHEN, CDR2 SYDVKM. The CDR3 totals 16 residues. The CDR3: CASSARTGRIDTEAFF. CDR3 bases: TGTGCCAGCAGTGCTCGGACGGGCCGGATAGACACTGAAGCTTTCTTT.

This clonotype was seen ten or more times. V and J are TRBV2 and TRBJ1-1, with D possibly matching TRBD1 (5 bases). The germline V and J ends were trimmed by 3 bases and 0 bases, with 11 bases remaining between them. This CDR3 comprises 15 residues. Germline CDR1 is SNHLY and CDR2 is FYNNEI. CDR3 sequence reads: CASSDGTGMNTEAFF. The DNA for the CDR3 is TGTGCCAGCAGTGACGGTACAGGCATGAACACTGAAGCTTTCTTT.

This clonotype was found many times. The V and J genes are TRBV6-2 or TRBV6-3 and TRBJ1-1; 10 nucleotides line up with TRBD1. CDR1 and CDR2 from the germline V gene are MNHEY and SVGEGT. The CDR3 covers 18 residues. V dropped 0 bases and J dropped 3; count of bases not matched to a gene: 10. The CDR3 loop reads CASSYSPGQGIQDTEAFF. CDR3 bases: TGTGCCAGCAGTTACTCACCGGGACAGGGGATCCAAGACACTGAAGCTTTCTTT.